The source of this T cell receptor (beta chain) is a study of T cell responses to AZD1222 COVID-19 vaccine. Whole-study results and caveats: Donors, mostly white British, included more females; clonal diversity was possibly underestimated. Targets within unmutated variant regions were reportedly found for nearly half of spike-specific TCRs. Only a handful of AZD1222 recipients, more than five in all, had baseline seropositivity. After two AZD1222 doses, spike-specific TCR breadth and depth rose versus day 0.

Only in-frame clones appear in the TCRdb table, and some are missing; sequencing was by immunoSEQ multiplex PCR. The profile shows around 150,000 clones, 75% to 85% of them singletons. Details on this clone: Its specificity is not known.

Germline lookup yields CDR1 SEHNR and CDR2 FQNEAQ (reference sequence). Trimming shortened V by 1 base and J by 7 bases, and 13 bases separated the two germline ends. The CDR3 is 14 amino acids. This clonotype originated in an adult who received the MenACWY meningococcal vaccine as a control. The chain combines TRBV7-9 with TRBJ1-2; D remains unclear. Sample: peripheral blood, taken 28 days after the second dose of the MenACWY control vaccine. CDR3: CASSLGSPRGGYTF. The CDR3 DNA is TGTGCCAGCAGCTTAGGTAGCCCGCGGGGTGGCTACACCTTC. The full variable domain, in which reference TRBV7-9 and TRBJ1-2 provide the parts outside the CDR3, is DTGVSQNPRHKITKRGQNVTFRCDPISEHNRLYWYRQTLGQGPEFLTYFQNEAQLEKSRLLSDRFSAERPKGSFSTLEIQRTEQGDSAMYLCASSLGSPRGGYTFGSGTRLTVV.